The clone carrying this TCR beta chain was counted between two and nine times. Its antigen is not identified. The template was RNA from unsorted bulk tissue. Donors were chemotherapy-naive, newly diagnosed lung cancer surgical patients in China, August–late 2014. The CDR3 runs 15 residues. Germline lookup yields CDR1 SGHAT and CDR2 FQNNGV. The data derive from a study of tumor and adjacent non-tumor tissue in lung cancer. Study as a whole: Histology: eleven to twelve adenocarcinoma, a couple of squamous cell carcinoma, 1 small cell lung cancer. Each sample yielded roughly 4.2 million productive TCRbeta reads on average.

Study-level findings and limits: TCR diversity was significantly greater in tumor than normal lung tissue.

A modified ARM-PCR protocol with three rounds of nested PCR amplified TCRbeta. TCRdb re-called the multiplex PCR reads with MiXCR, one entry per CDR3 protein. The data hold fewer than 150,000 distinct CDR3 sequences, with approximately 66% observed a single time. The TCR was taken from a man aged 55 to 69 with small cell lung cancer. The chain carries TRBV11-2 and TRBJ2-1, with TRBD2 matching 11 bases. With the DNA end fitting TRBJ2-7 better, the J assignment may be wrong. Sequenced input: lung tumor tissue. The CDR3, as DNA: TGTGCCAGCAGCTTAGTACTAGCGGGAGTGGTTGAACAGTACTTC. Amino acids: CASSLVLAGVVEQYF.